A selection of T cell receptor beta chains follows, all from one sample in a study of cytomegalovirus exposure and HLA in healthy donors. The table came from immunoSEQ multiplex PCR; TCRdb's copy has only in-frame clones and leaves some out. The data show around 150,000 clones, 65% to 80% seen once. The specimen sequenced was PBMCs. The origin of the receptors is a middle-aged woman in good health and CMV-seropositive. The CDR3 runs from the conserved cysteine through the conserved F or W. A D gene is named only where the DNA matches it firmly. Size is omitted from some rows. Given values are once, few, many or a class for expanded clones.

size: NA; D: TRBD2; J: TRBJ2-1; V: TRBV7-9; DNA: TGTGCCAGCAGCATGGGGACTAGCGGGTACAATGAGCAGTTCTTC; CDR3: CASSMGTSGYNEQFF
size: NA; D: NA; J: TRBJ2-5; V: TRBV30; DNA: TGTGCCTGGAGTGTATATCTTCGGGCAGGGGGGCGGCAAGAGACCCAGTACTTC; CDR3: CAWSVYLRAGGRQETQYF
size: NA; D: NA; J: TRBJ1-1; V: TRBV28; DNA: TGTGCCACCCTGAGAACTGAAGCTTTCTTT; CDR3: CATLRTEAFF
size: once; D: TRBD2; J: TRBJ2-5; V: TRBV28; DNA: TGTGCCAGCAGTTTCCCTAGCGGGAGGGAAGAGACCCAGTACTTC; CDR3: CASSFPSGREETQYF
size: NA; D: TRBD1; J: TRBJ1-2; V: TRBV19; DNA: TGTGCCAGGATCCGGGACAGGGGGACTATGAGATATGGCTACACCTTC; CDR3: CARIRDRGTMRYGYTF
size: few; D: NA; J: TRBJ1-1; V: TRBV7-9; DNA: TGTGCCAGCAGCTTAGGACAGGTCACTGAAGCTTTCTTT; CDR3: CASSLGQVTEAFF
size: NA; D: TRBD2; J: TRBJ2-1; V: TRBV7-2; DNA: TGTGCCAGCAGCTTAAGGGGGACTAGCGGATACAATGAGCAGTTCTTC; CDR3: CASSLRGTSGYNEQFF
size: NA; D: TRBD1; J: TRBJ1-5; V: TRBV14; DNA: TGTGCCAGCAGCCAAGCAAAAGCCGGACAGGGGGAACGGCCGAATCATCAGCCCCAGCATTTT; CDR3: CASSQAKAGQGERPNHQPQHF
size: NA; D: NA; J: TRBJ1-2; V: TRBV28; DNA: TGTGCCAGCATTCCCTCGTTGGGGATCCAGGGCTATGGCTACACCTTC; CDR3: CASIPSLGIQGYGYTF
size: NA; D: TRBD2; J: TRBJ2-1; V: TRBV29-1; DNA: TGCAGCGTTGAAGATGGAAAGCGGGAGTTGGTGAATGAGCAGTTCTTC; CDR3: CSVEDGKRELVNEQFF
size: few; D: NA; J: TRBJ1-1; V: TRBV4-3; DNA: TGCGCCAGCAGTTATGGTAGCATGAACACTGAAGCTTTCTTT; CDR3: CASSYGSMNTEAFF
size: NA; D: NA; J: TRBJ2-5; V: TRBV27; DNA: TGTGCCAGCAGTCCTTCCGGCAGGGTAGGAGAGACCCAGTACTTC; CDR3: CASSPSGRVGETQYF
size: NA; D: TRBD1; J: TRBJ2-6; V: TRBV18; DNA: TGTGCCAGCTCACCGACAGGGGGCATAACAACTGGGGCCAACGTCCTGACTTTC; CDR3: CASSPTGGITTGANVLTF
size: few; D: TRBD2; J: TRBJ2-1; V: TRBV5-6; DNA: TGTGCCAGCAGCCACTATGCGGGAGGCAGTGTTTACAATGAGCAGCTCTTC; CDR3: CASSHYAGGSVYNEQLF
size: few; D: TRBD2; J: TRBJ2-1; V: TRBV6-6; DNA: TGTGCCAGCCGGGGGACTAGCGGAGGCTCCTACAATGAGCAGTTCTTC; CDR3: CASRGTSGGSYNEQFF
size: NA; D: NA; J: TRBJ1-1; V: TRBV19; DNA: TGTGCCAGTAAGCGGGCGGAGCTGAACACTGAAGCTTTCTTT; CDR3: CASKRAELNTEAFF
size: NA; D: TRBD2; J: TRBJ2-7; V: TRBV19; DNA: TGTGCCAGTAGTGCTTCTCCCGCCGGACTAGCGGGGTACGAGCAGTACTTC; CDR3: CASSASPAGLAGYEQYF
size: once; D: TRBD1; J: TRBJ2-7; V: TRBV10-3; DNA: TGTGCCATCAGGGGACAGGGGGTAGCCTACGAGCAGTACTTC; CDR3: CAIRGQGVAYEQYF
size: NA; D: TRBD2; J: TRBJ2-3; V: TRBV5-4; DNA: TGTGCCAGCAACCCCGGGACTAGCGGCCCTAGCACAGATACGCAGTATTTT; CDR3: CASNPGTSGPSTDTQYF
size: NA; D: TRBD1; J: TRBJ1-1; V: TRBV18; DNA: TGTGCCAGCTCTCGACAGGGGATGAACACTGAAGCTTTCTTT; CDR3: CASSRQGMNTEAFF
size: NA; D: TRBD1; J: TRBJ1-5; V: TRBV30; DNA: TGTGCCTGGAGTCGACAAGGGGGCACTCAGCCCCAGCATTTT; CDR3: CAWSRQGGTQPQHF
size: NA; D: TRBD1; J: TRBJ2-2; V: TRBV5-1; DNA: TGCGCCAGCAGCTCCGGACAGGGTGACACCGGGGAGCTGTTTTTT; CDR3: CASSSGQGDTGELFF